These T cell receptor beta chains were read from a single sample in a study of Graves' ophthalmopathy and Graves' hyperthyroidism. TCRdb processed the multiplex PCR reads anew with MiXCR; each CDR3 protein has one entry. This table has 650,000 to 900,000 distinct CDR3 sequences, 40% appearing once. The sequenced sample was peripheral blood. The receptors stem from an adult man with Graves' ophthalmopathy. Each CDR3 is given with its conserved first and last residue. The order of the fields is V gene, J gene, clone size, D gene, CDR3 length, CDR3 DNA, CDR3 protein. The D gene is left open where the match is weak. Part of the rows lack a size; the others show once, few, many or a class for expanded clones.

v_gene: TRBV11-2; j_gene: TRBJ2-5; abundance: many; d_gene: NA; len: 14; CDR3nt: TGTGCCAGCAGCTTAGTTACAGTACAAGAGACCCAGTACTTC; CDR3aa: CASSLVTVQETQYF
v_gene: TRBV25-1; j_gene: TRBJ2-2; abundance: NA; d_gene: NA; len: 14; CDR3nt: TGTGCCAGCAGTTCCGGGACATTCACCGGGAAGCTGTTTTTT; CDR3aa: CASSSGTFTGKLFF
v_gene: TRBV7-9; j_gene: TRBJ2-7; abundance: NA; d_gene: TRBD1; len: 15; CDR3nt: TGTGCCAGCAGCCCACGGGGGACAGGGGGGAACGAGCAGTACTTC; CDR3aa: CASSPRGTGGNEQYF
v_gene: TRBV25-1; j_gene: TRBJ1-1; abundance: many; d_gene: TRBD1; len: 16; CDR3nt: TGTGCCAGCAGTGAATATACCGGGACAGATAACACTGAAGCTTTCTTT; CDR3aa: CASSEYTGTDNTEAFF
v_gene: TRBV11-2; j_gene: TRBJ2-7; abundance: NA; d_gene: TRBD1; len: 13; CDR3nt: TGTGCCAGCGTAGGACAGGGAAACTACGAGCAGTACTTC; CDR3aa: CASVGQGNYEQYF
v_gene: TRBV9; j_gene: TRBJ2-5; abundance: NA; d_gene: TRBD2; len: 14; CDR3nt: TGTGCCAGCAGCTCGCGGGGGACCAAAGAGACCCAGTACTTC; CDR3aa: CASSSRGTKETQYF
v_gene: TRBV20-1; j_gene: TRBJ2-7; abundance: many; d_gene: TRBD1; len: 13; CDR3nt: TGCAGTACCGTAGGGGACAGGTCCTACGAGCAGTACTTC; CDR3aa: CSTVGDRSYEQYF
v_gene: TRBV6-5; j_gene: TRBJ1-5; abundance: NA; d_gene: NA; len: 14; CDR3nt: TGTGCCAGCAGTTCTGACCGTAGCAATCAGCCCCAGCATTTT; CDR3aa: CASSSDRSNQPQHF
v_gene: TRBV15; j_gene: TRBJ2-7; abundance: many; d_gene: NA; len: 17; CDR3nt: TGTGCCACCAGCAGAGATAGACAGCCCTCTGTCTCCTACGAGCAGTACTTC; CDR3aa: CATSRDRQPSVSYEQYF
v_gene: TRBV7-3; j_gene: TRBJ1-1; abundance: few; d_gene: NA; len: 16; CDR3nt: TGTGCCAGCAGCCCTACCAGACAGACCCTGAACACTGAAGCTTTCTTT; CDR3aa: CASSPTRQTLNTEAFF
v_gene: TRBV28; j_gene: TRBJ2-5; abundance: few; d_gene: NA; len: 12; CDR3nt: TGTGCCAGCGGGGACGTCCAAGAGACCCAGTACTTC; CDR3aa: CASGDVQETQYF
v_gene: TRBV2; j_gene: TRBJ1-6; abundance: many; d_gene: NA; len: 15; CDR3nt: TGTGCCAGCAGTGCGTGGGCTTCCTATAATTCACCCCTCCACTTT; CDR3aa: CASSAWASYNSPLHF
v_gene: TRBV25-1; j_gene: TRBJ1-2; abundance: NA; d_gene: NA; len: 12; CDR3nt: TGTGCCAGCAGAGAGGACGACTATGGCTACACCTTC; CDR3aa: CASREDDYGYTF
v_gene: TRBV20-1; j_gene: TRBJ2-7; abundance: NA; d_gene: TRBD1; len: 17; CDR3nt: TGCAGTGCTAGAGATGACGGCCGGGACAGGGTCCCCTACGAGCAGTACTTC; CDR3aa: CSARDDGRDRVPYEQYF
v_gene: TRBV7-2; j_gene: TRBJ2-7; abundance: many; d_gene: TRBD2; len: 16; CDR3nt: TGTGCCAGCAGCTCCGAATTCAGCGGGAGGGTCGACGAGCAGTACTTC; CDR3aa: CASSSEFSGRVDEQYF
v_gene: TRBV19; j_gene: TRBJ1-5; abundance: NA; d_gene: NA; len: 17; CDR3nt: TGTGCCAGTAGTAGCCCTCCGGGGACCGTGTCGAGGCGGCCCCAGCATTTT; CDR3aa: CASSSPPGTVSRRPQHF
v_gene: TRBV10-3; j_gene: TRBJ2-3; abundance: NA; d_gene: TRBD2; len: 19; CDR3nt: TGTGCCATCAGTCACCGTAGCGGGGGGACACCCCCTAGCACAGATACGCAGTATTTT; CDR3aa: CAISHRSGGTPPSTDTQYF
v_gene: TRBV7-9; j_gene: TRBJ1-2; abundance: NA; d_gene: NA; len: 13; CDR3nt: TGTGCCATCAGCTTAAGGTCTGATCTGGGCTACACCTTC; CDR3aa: CAISLRSDLGYTF
v_gene: TRBV7-9; j_gene: TRBJ1-1; abundance: many; d_gene: NA; len: 14; CDR3nt: TGTGCCAGCAGCTTAGACGGGAGGGGCACTGAAGCTTTCTTT; CDR3aa: CASSLDGRGTEAFF
v_gene: TRBV10-2; j_gene: TRBJ2-7; abundance: many; d_gene: TRBD1; len: 16; CDR3nt: TGCGCCAGCAGTGAGGGCCAGGGGGCCTTCAAATACGAGCAGTACTTC; CDR3aa: CASSEGQGAFKYEQYF
v_gene: TRBV24-1; j_gene: TRBJ1-5; abundance: many; d_gene: TRBD1; len: 17; CDR3nt: TGTGCCACCAGTGACCCAGGGACAGGGGTCAGCAATCAGCCCCAGCATTTT; CDR3aa: CATSDPGTGVSNQPQHF
v_gene: TRBV7-6; j_gene: TRBJ1-2; abundance: NA; d_gene: NA; len: 16; CDR3nt: TGTGCCAGCAGCCAAGATTGGGGTGTACTGGGGTCTGGCTACACCTTC; CDR3aa: CASSQDWGVLGSGYTF
v_gene: TRBV29-1; j_gene: TRBJ1-1; abundance: many; d_gene: NA; len: 12; CDR3nt: TGCAGCGTTGTCAGAGCGAACACTGAAGCTTTCTTT; CDR3aa: CSVVRANTEAFF
v_gene: TRBV29-1; j_gene: TRBJ2-5; abundance: NA; d_gene: NA; len: 13; CDR3nt: TGCAGCGTTGAAGGTGAAGGGGGGGAGACCCAGTACTTC; CDR3aa: CSVEGEGGETQYF
v_gene: TRBV24-1; j_gene: TRBJ1-5; abundance: NA; d_gene: NA; len: 14; CDR3nt: TGTGTCACCAGTTACCGGACAGTGAATCAGCCCCAGCATTTT; CDR3aa: CVTSYRTVNQPQHF
v_gene: TRBV14; j_gene: TRBJ2-5; abundance: many; d_gene: NA; len: 16; CDR3nt: TGTGCCAGCAGCCAAGGGGGGAAGGGGCGCCAAGAGACCCAGTACTTC; CDR3aa: CASSQGGKGRQETQYF
v_gene: TRBV7-9; j_gene: TRBJ2-7; abundance: few; d_gene: TRBD1; len: 15; CDR3nt: TGTGCCAGCAGTTGGTCCGGGACAGGGTTCTACGAGCAGTACTTC; CDR3aa: CASSWSGTGFYEQYF
v_gene: TRBV25-1; j_gene: TRBJ1-2; abundance: NA; d_gene: NA; len: 14; CDR3nt: TGTGCCAGCAGTGCTACGCGACGAGACTATGGCTACACCTTC; CDR3aa: CASSATRRDYGYTF
v_gene: TRBV20-1; j_gene: TRBJ1-5; abundance: few; d_gene: NA; len: 13; CDR3nt: TGCAGTGCTAGAGGACAGAACAATCAGCCCCAGCATTTT; CDR3aa: CSARGQNNQPQHF
v_gene: TRBV24-1; j_gene: TRBJ1-5; abundance: few; d_gene: NA; len: 14; CDR3nt: TGTGCCAGCAGTTACGAACAGGGTTATCAGCCCCAGCATTTT; CDR3aa: CASSYEQGYQPQHF
v_gene: TRBV7-8; j_gene: TRBJ1-2; abundance: NA; d_gene: NA; len: 15; CDR3nt: TGTGCCAGCAGCTTTGAGGTCGCCGGCGCCTATGGCTACACCTTC; CDR3aa: CASSFEVAGAYGYTF
v_gene: TRBV25-1; j_gene: TRBJ1-4; abundance: NA; d_gene: NA; len: 15; CDR3nt: TGTGCCAGCAGCCCCAAGGGTTCAACTAATGAAAAACTGTTTTTT; CDR3aa: CASSPKGSTNEKLFF
v_gene: TRBV19; j_gene: TRBJ1-1; abundance: once; d_gene: NA; len: 15; CDR3nt: TGTGCCAGTAGTATCAGATCCCTGAGGGACACTGAAGCTTTCTTT; CDR3aa: CASSIRSLRDTEAFF
v_gene: TRBV7-2; j_gene: TRBJ1-2; abundance: many; d_gene: NA; len: 15; CDR3nt: TGTGCCAGCAGCTTAGCCCAGGGAGAATACTATGGCTACACCTTC; CDR3aa: CASSLAQGEYYGYTF
v_gene: TRBV9; j_gene: TRBJ2-6; abundance: many; d_gene: NA; len: 15; CDR3nt: TGTGCCAGCAGCGCGTCCATATCTGGGGCCAACGTCCTGACTTTC; CDR3aa: CASSASISGANVLTF